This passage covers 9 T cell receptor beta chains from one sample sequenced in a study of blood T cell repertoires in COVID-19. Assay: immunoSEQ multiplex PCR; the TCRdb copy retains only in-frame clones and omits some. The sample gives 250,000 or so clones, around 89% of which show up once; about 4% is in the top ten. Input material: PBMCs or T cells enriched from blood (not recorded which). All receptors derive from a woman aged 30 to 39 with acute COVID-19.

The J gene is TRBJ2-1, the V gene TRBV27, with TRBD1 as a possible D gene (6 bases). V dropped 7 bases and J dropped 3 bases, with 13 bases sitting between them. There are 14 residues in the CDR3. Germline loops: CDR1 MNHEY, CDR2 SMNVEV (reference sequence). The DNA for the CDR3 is TGTGCCAGCATCAATCCAGGGGTCTACAATGAGCAGTTCTTC. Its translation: CASINPGVYNEQFF.

The CDR3 loop reads CASSETGLDTEAFF. CDR3 in DNA: TGTGCCAGCAGTGAAACAGGGTTGGACACTGAAGCTTTCTTT. The chain joins TRBV2 to TRBJ1-1; D may be TRBD1 (6 bases). Germline values: CDR1 SNHLY, CDR2 FYNNEI. The CDR3 extends over 14 amino acids. Trimming pared 2 bases from V and 3 bases from J, leaving 10 bases between.

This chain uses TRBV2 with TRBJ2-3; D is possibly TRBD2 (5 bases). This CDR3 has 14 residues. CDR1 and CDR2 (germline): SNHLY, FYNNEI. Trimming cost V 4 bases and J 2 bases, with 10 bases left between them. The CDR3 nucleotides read TGTGCCAGCAGTGGAGGGCAGACCACAGATACGCAGTATTTT. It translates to CASSGGQTTDTQYF.

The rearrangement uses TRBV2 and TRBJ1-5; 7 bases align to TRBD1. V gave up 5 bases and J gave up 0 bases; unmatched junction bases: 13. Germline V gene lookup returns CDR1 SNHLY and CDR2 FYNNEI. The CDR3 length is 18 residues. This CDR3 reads CASSRDSPGRYSNQPQHF. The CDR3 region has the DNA TGTGCCAGCAGTAGGGACAGCCCCGGTCGCTATAGCAATCAGCCCCAGCATTTT.

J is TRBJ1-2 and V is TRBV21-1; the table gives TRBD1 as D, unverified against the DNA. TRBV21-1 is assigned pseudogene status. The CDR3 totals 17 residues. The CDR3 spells CASSKVTGGSPFYGYTF. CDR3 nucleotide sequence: TGTGCCAGCAGCAAGGTAACAGGGGGCTCCCCCTTCTATGGCTACACCTTC.

CDR3 coding DNA: TGCGCCAGCAGCCAAGACTACTTGGGAAACACCATATATTTT. This gives the protein CASSQDYLGNTIYF. This chain uses TRBV4-1 with TRBJ1-3; no definite D call. Germline V gene lookup returns CDR1 MGHRA and CDR2 YSYEKL. V shed 0 bases and J shed 4 bases, with 7 bases lying between them. This CDR3 has 14 residues.

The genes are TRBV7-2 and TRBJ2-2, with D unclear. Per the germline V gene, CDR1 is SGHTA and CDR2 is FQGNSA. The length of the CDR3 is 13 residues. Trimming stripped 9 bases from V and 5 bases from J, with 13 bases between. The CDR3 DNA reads TGTGCCAGAGAGGCTCCTAATACCGGGGAGCTGTTTTTT. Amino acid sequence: CAREAPNTGELFF.

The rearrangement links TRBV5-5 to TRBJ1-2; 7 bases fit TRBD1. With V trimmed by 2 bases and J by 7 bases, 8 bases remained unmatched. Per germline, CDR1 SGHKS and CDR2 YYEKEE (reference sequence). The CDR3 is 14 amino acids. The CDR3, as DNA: TGTGCCAGCAGCTTTGCGTCGACAGGGATTGGCTACACCTTC. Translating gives CASSFASTGIGYTF.

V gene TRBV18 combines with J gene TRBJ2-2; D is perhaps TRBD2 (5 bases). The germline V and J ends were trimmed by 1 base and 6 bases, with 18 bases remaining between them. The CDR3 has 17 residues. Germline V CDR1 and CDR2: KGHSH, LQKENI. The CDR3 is CASSPRFLADIPGELFF. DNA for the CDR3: TGTGCCAGCTCACCACGGTTCCTAGCTGACATCCCCGGGGAGCTGTTTTTT.